Each of the 25 T cell receptor beta chains below was sequenced from the same sample in a study of blood T cell repertoires in COVID-19. Profiled with immunoSEQ multiplex PCR; TCRdb holds only in-frame clones, not every one. This sample has 250,000 to 350,000 clones; approximately 90% occur once, and the top ten carry around 0.8%. The sequenced sample was peripheral blood. The receptors shown here come from a man aged 30 to 45 with acute or convalescent COVID-19.

This clone has just one count. This chain uses TRBV5-1 with TRBJ2-1; D is perhaps TRBD2 (6 bases). V shed 0 bases and J shed 5 bases, with 15 bases lying between them. Per the germline V gene, CDR1 is SGHRS and CDR2 is YFSETQ. The CDR3 loop spans 16 amino acids. CDR3: CASSLVAGSNHNEQFF. CDR3 coding DNA: TGCGCCAGCAGCTTGGTTGCGGGGAGCAATCACAATGAGCAGTTCTTC. Full variable domain (missing parts from reference TRBV5-1 and TRBJ2-1): KAGVTQTPRYLIKTRGQQVTLSCSPISGHRSVSWYQQTPGQGLQFLFEYFSETQRNKGNFPGRFSGRQFSNSRSEMNVSTLELGDSALYLCASSLVAGSNHNEQFFGPGTRLTVL.

This clone occurred once. V usage is TRBV4-2 and J usage is TRBJ1-2; the D is unclear. V was clipped by 0 bases and J by 8 bases, with 7 bases between them. The CDR3 loop spans 12 amino acids. In germline, CDR1 is LGHNA, CDR2 YNFKEQ. CDR3: CASSQDWAGYTF. In nucleotides, the CDR3 is TGTGCCAGCAGCCAAGATTGGGCGGGCTACACCTTC.

The chain combines TRBV5-1 with TRBJ2-7, with D possibly being TRBD2 (5 bases). This CDR3 is 13 amino acids long. Looked up from germline, CDR1 is SGHRS and CDR2 is YFSETQ. V dropped 4 bases and J dropped 6 bases, with 14 bases sitting between them. Here the CDR3 DNA reads TGCGCCAGCAGCGACGGACTGGCTTTCGAGCAGTACTTC. Its translation is CASSDGLAFEQYF.

The chain combines TRBV20-1 with TRBJ2-3; perhaps TRBD2 as D (6 bases). Germline V gives CDR1 DFQATT, CDR2 SNEGSKA (reference sequence). Trimming removed 3 bases at V and 2 bases at J, with 12 bases between. The CDR3 has 14 amino acids. The CDR3 DNA reads TGCAGTGCTAGTGGCCGGGAGCCCACAGATACGCAGTATTTT. Protein product: CSASGREPTDTQYF.

The chain uses TRBV6-5 and TRBJ2-1, with D maybe TRBD1 (6 bases). The CDR3 totals 14 residues. Germline V gives CDR1 MNHEY, CDR2 SVGAGI. V was clipped by 7 bases and J by 6 bases, with 16 bases between them. CDR3 bases: TGTGCCAGCAATGCCGGGACACTAGTCAATGAGCAGTTCTTC. Amino acid sequence: CASNAGTLVNEQFF.

The chain uses TRBV27 and TRBJ2-5; 9 bases line up with TRBD2. J lost 2 bases, V lost 6 bases, and 4 bases had no gene match. CDR1 is MNHEY and CDR2 is SMNVEV in the germline V gene (reference sequence). There are 14 residues in the CDR3. In DNA form, the CDR3 reads TGTGCCAGCAGAGCGGGAGGTAGGCAAGAGACCCAGTACTTC. The encoded protein is CASRAGGRQETQYF.

The chain links TRBV27 to TRBJ2-1, with 8 bases matching TRBD1. The V gene end was trimmed by 3 bases and the J gene end by 2 bases; junction bases not matched to a gene: 3. Germline lookup yields CDR1 MNHEY and CDR2 SMNVEV (reference sequence). The CDR3 is 15 amino acids. The chain's CDR3 is CASSLGRGPYNEQFF. CDR3 coding DNA: TGTGCCAGCAGTTTGGGCAGGGGGCCCTACAATGAGCAGTTCTTC.

This clone was detected only a few times. V and J are TRBV2 and TRBJ1-2, with 8 bases matching TRBD1. The germline V gene has CDR1 SNHLY and CDR2 FYNNEI. The CDR3 totals 15 residues. V shed 2 bases and J 4 bases; nucleotides not matched to a gene: 6. The CDR3 nucleotides read TGTGCCAGCAGTGAATTCGGACAGGGTGGCTATGGCTACACCTTC. Translation gives CASSEFGQGGYGYTF. Based on the CDR3 plus reference TRBV2 and TRBJ1-2, the full variable domain is EPEVTQTPSHQVTQMGQEVILRCVPISNHLYFYWYRQILGQKVEFLVSFYNNEISEKSEIFDDQFSVERPDGSNFTLKIRSTKLEDSAMYFCASSEFGQGGYGYTFGSGTRLTVV.

The rearrangement uses TRBV6-6 and TRBJ2-3; D is possibly TRBD1 (5 bases). Trimming shortened V by 6 bases and J by 1 base, and 8 bases separated the two germline ends. This CDR3 has 13 residues. Germline values: CDR1 MNHNY, CDR2 SVGAGI (reference sequence). This CDR3 reads CASRKGRTDTQYF. CDR3 coding DNA: TGTGCCAGCAGAAAGGGGCGCACAGATACGCAGTATTTT.

This clone was seen just once. The V and J genes are TRBV25-1 and TRBJ1-1, with D possibly TRBD1 on 5 matching bases. V lost 1 base and J 5 bases, leaving 14 bases between the germline ends. Germline loops: CDR1 MGHDK, CDR2 SYGVNS. The CDR3 extends over 15 amino acids. CDR3 nucleotide sequence: TGTGCCAGCAGTGAATTATGGGGCGGTGGGACTGAAGCTTTCTTT. The encoded protein is CASSELWGGGTEAFF. Looking up the rest from reference TRBV25-1 and TRBJ1-1 gives the full variable domain: EADIYQTPRYLVIGTGKKITLECSQTMGHDKMYWYQQDPGMELHLIHYSYGVNSTEKGDLSSESTVSRIRTEHFPLTLESARPSHTSQYLCASSELWGGGTEAFFGQGTRLTVV.

This chain uses TRBV7-2 with TRBJ1-1; D possibly corresponds to TRBD1 (6 bases). The CDR3 is made up of 13 amino acids. CDR1 is SGHTA, CDR2 FQGNSA, per germline. V gave up 6 bases and J gave up 3 bases, with 11 bases separating them. CDR3 DNA sequence: TGTGCCAGCAGAACGTACAGGGACACTGAAGCTTTCTTT. Protein product: CASRTYRDTEAFF.

The chain recombines TRBV6-5 with TRBJ2-7; 10 bases are a match to TRBD1. The CDR3 sequence is 15 residues long. From germline, CDR1 is MNHEY and CDR2 SVGAGI. With 6 bases clipped from V and 5 bases from J, the junction kept 10 bases outside the gene matches. CDR3 DNA sequence: TGTGCCAGCAGCGCCCGGGACAGGGGATCTCACGAGCAGTACTTC. Translated, it gives CASSARDRGSHEQYF.

The CDR3 region is CAWSVRVTGGGQPQHF. CDR3 nucleotide sequence: TGTGCCTGGAGTGTACGGGTCACAGGGGGCGGCCAGCCCCAGCATTTT. The rearrangement links TRBV30 to TRBJ1-5; 9 bases agree with TRBD1. CDR1 and CDR2 from the germline V gene are GTSNPN and SVGIG (reference sequence). V gave up 0 bases and J gave up 7 bases; unmatched junction bases: 10. The CDR3 has 16 amino acids.

This chain connects TRBV5-1 to TRBJ1-1; 11 positions agree with TRBD1. CDR1 and CDR2 (germline): SGHRS, YFSETQ. The V and J ends lost 2 bases and 1 base, in that order; junction bases with no gene match: 10. The CDR3 consists of 18 residues. The DNA of the CDR3 is TGCGCCAGCAGCTTCTACCGGGACAGGGGGATGGGGAACACTGAAGCTTTCTTT. This sequence encodes CASSFYRDRGMGNTEAFF.

The V and J genes are TRBV24-1 and TRBJ2-2; 8 bases map to TRBD1. Germline values: CDR1 KGHDR, CDR2 SFDVKD. With V trimmed by 5 bases and J by 5 bases, 6 bases remained unmatched. CDR3 length equals 15 residues. CDR3 sequence reads: CATSVGTGGTGELFF. CDR3 in DNA: TGTGCCACCAGTGTGGGGACAGGAGGGACCGGGGAGCTGTTTTTT.

A word on this clone: The same CDR3 can be traced to other DNA sequences in this sample. This sequence joins TRBV28 and TRBJ1-5, with D possibly TRBD1 on 6 matching bases. The V end was cut by 6 bases, the J end by 4 bases, with 19 bases between. Germline V gene lookup returns CDR1 MDHEN and CDR2 SYDVKM. CDR3 length: 16 residues. The CDR3 loop is CASRYRGASTNQPQHF. CDR3 DNA: TGTGCCAGCAGGTACCGGGGGGCCAGTACTAATCAGCCCCAGCATTTT.

The chain uses TRBV28 and TRBJ1-2; 9 bases are shared with TRBD1. CDR3 length equals 14 residues. Germline lookup yields CDR1 MDHEN and CDR2 SYDVKM. Losses at the gene ends were 6 bases for V and 8 bases for J; bases not matched to a gene: 10. The DNA of the CDR3 is TGTGCCAGCAGCCCCGGGACAGGGTTCTACGGCTACACCTTC. It yields the protein CASSPGTGFYGYTF.

The V call is TRBV19, the J call TRBJ2-7, with 9 bases lining up with TRBD1. This CDR3 is 15 amino acids long. CDR1 and CDR2 (germline): LNHDA, SQIVND (reference sequence). The junction had 3 bases not matched to a gene; V was cut back by 3 bases and J by 0 bases. CDR3 nucleotides: TGTGCCAGTAGTATCGGGACAGGGCTCTCCTACGAGCAGTACTTC. Amino acid sequence: CASSIGTGLSYEQYF.

The chain is built from TRBV19 and TRBJ1-5; 9 bases map to TRBD1. V gave up 7 bases and J gave up 7 bases; unmatched junction bases: 11. Germline-derived CDR1 and CDR2 are LNHDA and SQIVND (reference sequence). This CDR3 region has 15 residues. CDR3 bases: TGTGCCAGTACCCCGACAGGGGGTCTAGGACAGCCCCAGCATTTT. This translates into CASTPTGGLGQPQHF.

The table lists this clone with a few counts. The V call is TRBV7-9, the J call TRBJ2-1; D may be TRBD1 (5 bases). The length of the CDR3 is 14 residues. Germline V lookup: CDR1 SEHNR, CDR2 FQNEAQ (reference sequence). With 1 base removed from V and 8 bases from J, the gap between germline ends came to 12 bases. The CDR3 region has the DNA TGTGCCAGCAGCTTAGAGGGTGGGGCCCATGAGCAGTTCTTC. Its protein is CASSLEGGAHEQFF.

The chain combines TRBV5-4 with TRBJ1-2; D gene ambiguous. CDR1 and CDR2 from the germline V gene are SGHNT and YYREEE (reference sequence). The V end lost 1 base, the J end lost 3 bases, and 7 bases lay between the germline ends. This CDR3 has 13 residues. DNA for the CDR3: TGTGCCAGCAGCTTGCCAAACTACTATGGCTACACCTTC. Amino acids: CASSLPNYYGYTF.

V and J are TRBV10-3 and TRBJ1-1; tentative D call: TRBD1 (6 bases). CDR1 ENHRY and CDR2 SYGVKD come from the germline V gene. The germline V and J ends were trimmed by 2 bases and 5 bases, with 9 bases remaining between them. The CDR3 is 13 amino acids. CDR3 DNA sequence: TGTGCCATCAGTGAGCTAGGGGGTACTGAAGCTTTCTTT. Translation: CAISELGGTEAFF.

The gene calls are TRBV4-1 and TRBJ2-7; maybe TRBD2 (5 bases). V was pared by 0 bases and J by 4 bases, with 16 bases between. In germline, CDR1 is MGHRA, CDR2 YSYEKL. The CDR3 sequence is 16 residues long. CDR3 region: CASSQDKRARRYEQYF. As DNA, the CDR3 is TGCGCCAGCAGCCAAGATAAGAGGGCTAGGCGATACGAGCAGTACTTC.

This sequence joins TRBV10-3 and TRBJ2-1; tentatively, D is TRBD2 (6 bases). CDR3 size: 15 residues. The germline V gene encodes CDR1 ENHRY and CDR2 SYGVKD. Deletions cut 8 bases from V and 0 bases from J, with 14 bases between. DNA of the CDR3: TGTGCCATCGCCGGGACTGCTAGCTCCTACAATGAGCAGTTCTTC. Translated: CAIAGTASSYNEQFF.

This sequence joins TRBV3-1 (or the pseudogene TRBV3-2) and TRBJ1-1, with unresolved D. The ends were cut back, 2 bases at V and 4 bases at J, with 11 bases in the middle. CDR1 is LGHDT, CDR2 YNNKEL, per germline (reference sequence). CDR3 length: 14 residues. The CDR3 loop reads CASSQRLLSTEAFF. Written as DNA, the CDR3 is TGTGCCAGCAGCCAACGTCTGCTGAGCACTGAAGCTTTCTTT.